This TCR beta chain was sequenced in a study of regulatory T cells in long-lasting Graves disease. Building of the TCR beta libraries involved iRepertoire HTBI primers and Arm-PCR of CDR3 regions. TCRdb itself ran the multiplex PCR reads through MiXCR, one entry per CDR3 protein. The sample lists about 400,000 distinct CDR3 sequences, less than 25% occurring once. Looked up from germline, CDR1 is MGHRA and CDR2 is YSYEKL. The CDR3 length is 12 residues. Time point indicated: persistent/refractory GD, antithyroid drugs over 5 years with positive TRAb. Construction of the TCR library relied on RNA isolated from PBMCs. The diagnosis of Graves' disease used American Thyroid Association guidelines.

The chain recombines TRBV4-1 with TRBJ2-5; unclear D gene. The J call may be mistaken, given a closer DNA end match to TRBJ2-1. The sequencing here drew on peripheral blood mononuclear cells (PBMCs), taken when the disease was refractory, from a patient treated with antithyroid drugs. This TCR derives from a female donor with Graves disease. The DNA of the CDR3 is TGCGCCAGCATAGCCCAGTCGGGTGAGCAGTTCTTC. Amino acid sequence: CASIAQSGEQFF.